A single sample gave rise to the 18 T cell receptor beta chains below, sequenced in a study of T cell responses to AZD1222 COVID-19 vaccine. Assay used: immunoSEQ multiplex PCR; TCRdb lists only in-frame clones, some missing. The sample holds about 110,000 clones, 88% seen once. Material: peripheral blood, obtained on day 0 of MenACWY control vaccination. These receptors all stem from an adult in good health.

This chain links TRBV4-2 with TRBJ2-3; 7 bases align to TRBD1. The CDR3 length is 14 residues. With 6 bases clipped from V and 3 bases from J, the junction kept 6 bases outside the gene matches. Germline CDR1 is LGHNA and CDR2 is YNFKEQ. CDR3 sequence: CASSRGLETDTQYF. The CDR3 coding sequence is TGTGCCAGCAGTAGGGGGCTTGAAACAGATACGCAGTATTTT.

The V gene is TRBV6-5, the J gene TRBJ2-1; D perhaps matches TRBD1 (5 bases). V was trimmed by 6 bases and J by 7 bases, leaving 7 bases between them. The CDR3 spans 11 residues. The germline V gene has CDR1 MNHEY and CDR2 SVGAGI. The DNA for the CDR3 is TGTGCCAGCAGCCAGGGAAATGAGCAGTTCTTC. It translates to CASSQGNEQFF.

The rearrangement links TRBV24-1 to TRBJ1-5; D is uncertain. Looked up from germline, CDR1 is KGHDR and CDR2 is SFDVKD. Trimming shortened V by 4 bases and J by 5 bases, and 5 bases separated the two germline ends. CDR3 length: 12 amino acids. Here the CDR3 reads CATSDPDQPQHF. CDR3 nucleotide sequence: TGTGCCACCAGTGACCCGGATCAGCCCCAGCATTTT.

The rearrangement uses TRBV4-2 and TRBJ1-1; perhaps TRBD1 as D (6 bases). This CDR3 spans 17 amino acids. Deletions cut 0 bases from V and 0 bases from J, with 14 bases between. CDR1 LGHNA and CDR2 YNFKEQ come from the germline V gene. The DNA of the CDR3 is TGTGCCAGCAGCCAAGATGGGGGCACGCTTTTGAACACTGAAGCTTTCTTT. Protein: CASSQDGGTLLNTEAFF.

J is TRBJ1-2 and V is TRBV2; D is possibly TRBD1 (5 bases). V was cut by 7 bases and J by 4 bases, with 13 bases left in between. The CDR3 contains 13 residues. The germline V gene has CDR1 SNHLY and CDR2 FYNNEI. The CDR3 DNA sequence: TGTGCCAGCACCACAGGTTTGGGCTATGGCTACACCTTC. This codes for CASTTGLGYGYTF.

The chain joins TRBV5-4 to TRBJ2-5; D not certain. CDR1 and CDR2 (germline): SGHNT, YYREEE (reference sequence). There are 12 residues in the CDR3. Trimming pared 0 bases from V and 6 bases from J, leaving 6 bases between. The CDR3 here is CASSLESQTQYF. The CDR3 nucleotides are TGTGCCAGCAGCTTGGAGTCCCAGACCCAGTACTTC.

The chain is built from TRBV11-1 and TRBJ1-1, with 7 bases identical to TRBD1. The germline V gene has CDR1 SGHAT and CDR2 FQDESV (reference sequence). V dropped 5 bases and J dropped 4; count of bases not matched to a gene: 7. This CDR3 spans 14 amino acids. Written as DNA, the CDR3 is TGTGCCAGCAGCCTCAGGGGGGTGGGCACTGAAGCTTTCTTT. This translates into CASSLRGVGTEAFF.

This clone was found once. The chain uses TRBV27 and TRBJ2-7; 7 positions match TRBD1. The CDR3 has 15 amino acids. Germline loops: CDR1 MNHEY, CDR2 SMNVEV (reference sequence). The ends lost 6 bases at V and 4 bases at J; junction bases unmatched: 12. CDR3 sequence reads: CASRRGGGWGYEQYF. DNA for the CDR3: TGTGCCAGCAGAAGAGGGGGCGGATGGGGATACGAGCAGTACTTC.

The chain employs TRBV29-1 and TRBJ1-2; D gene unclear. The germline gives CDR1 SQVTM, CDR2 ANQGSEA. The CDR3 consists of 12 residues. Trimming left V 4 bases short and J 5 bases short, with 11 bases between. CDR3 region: CSVASTAYGYTF. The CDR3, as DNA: TGCAGCGTTGCCTCAACGGCGTATGGCTACACCTTC.

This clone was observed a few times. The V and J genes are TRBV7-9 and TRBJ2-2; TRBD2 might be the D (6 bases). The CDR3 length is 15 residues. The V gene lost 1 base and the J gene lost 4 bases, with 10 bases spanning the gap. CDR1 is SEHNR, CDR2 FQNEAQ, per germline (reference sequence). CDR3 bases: TGTGCCAGCAGCTTAGGAGGGACTGGCACCGGGGAGCTGTTTTTT. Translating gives CASSLGGTGTGELFF.

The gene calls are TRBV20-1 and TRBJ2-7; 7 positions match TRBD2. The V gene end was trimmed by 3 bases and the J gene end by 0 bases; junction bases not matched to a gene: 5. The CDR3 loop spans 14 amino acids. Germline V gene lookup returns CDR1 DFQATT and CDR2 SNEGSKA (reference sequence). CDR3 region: CSASPAGSSYEQYF. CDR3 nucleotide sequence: TGCAGTGCTAGTCCAGCGGGAAGCTCCTACGAGCAGTACTTC.

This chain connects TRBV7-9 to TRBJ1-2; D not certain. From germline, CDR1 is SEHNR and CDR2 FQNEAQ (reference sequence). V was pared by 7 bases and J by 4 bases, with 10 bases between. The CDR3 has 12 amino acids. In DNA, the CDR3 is TGTGCCAGCATCCTAGACGGCTATGGCTACACCTTC. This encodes CASILDGYGYTF.

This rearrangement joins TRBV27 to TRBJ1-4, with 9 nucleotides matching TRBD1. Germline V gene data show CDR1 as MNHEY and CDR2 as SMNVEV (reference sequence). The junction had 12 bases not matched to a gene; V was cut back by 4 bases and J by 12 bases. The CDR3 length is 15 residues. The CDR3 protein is CASSSPTGGRNQLFF. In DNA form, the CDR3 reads TGTGCCAGCAGTTCACCGACAGGGGGTAGGAACCAACTGTTTTTT.

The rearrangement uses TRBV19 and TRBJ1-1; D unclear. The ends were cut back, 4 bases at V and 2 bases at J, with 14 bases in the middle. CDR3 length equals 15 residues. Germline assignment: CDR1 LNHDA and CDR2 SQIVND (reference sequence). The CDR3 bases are TGTGCCAGTAGTACCCAACCCGGGCTAAACACTGAAGCTTTCTTT. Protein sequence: CASSTQPGLNTEAFF.

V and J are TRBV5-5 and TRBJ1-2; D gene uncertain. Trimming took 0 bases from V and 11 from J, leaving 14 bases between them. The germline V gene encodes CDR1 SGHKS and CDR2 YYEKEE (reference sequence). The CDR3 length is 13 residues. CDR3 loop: CASSLVPLGQYTF. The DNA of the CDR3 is TGTGCCAGCAGCTTGGTTCCCCTGGGCCAATACACCTTC.

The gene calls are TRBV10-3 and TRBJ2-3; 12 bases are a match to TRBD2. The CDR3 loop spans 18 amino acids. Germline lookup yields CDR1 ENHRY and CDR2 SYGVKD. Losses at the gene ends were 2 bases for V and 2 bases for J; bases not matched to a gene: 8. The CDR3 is CAISETPTSGGLTDTQYF. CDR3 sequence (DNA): TGTGCCATCAGTGAGACGCCGACTAGCGGGGGACTCACAGATACGCAGTATTTT.

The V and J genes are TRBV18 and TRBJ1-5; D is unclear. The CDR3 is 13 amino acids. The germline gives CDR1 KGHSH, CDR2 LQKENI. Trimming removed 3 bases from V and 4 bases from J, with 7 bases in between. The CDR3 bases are TGTGCCAGCTCACCCCAGGTAAATCAGCCCCAGCATTTT. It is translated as CASSPQVNQPQHF.

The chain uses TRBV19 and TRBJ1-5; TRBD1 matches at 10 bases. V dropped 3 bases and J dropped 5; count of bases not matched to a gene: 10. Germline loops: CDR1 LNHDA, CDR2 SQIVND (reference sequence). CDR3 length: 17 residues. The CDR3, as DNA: TGTGCCAGTAGTATTCGGACAGGGGGTTTGAATGATCAGCCCCAGCATTTT. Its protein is CASSIRTGGLNDQPQHF. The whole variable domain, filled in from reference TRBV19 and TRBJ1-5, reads DGGITQSPKYLFRKEGQNVTLSCEQNLNHDAMYWYRQDPGQGLRLIYYSQIVNDFQKGDIAEGYSVSREKKESFPLTVTSAQKNPTAFYLCASSIRTGGLNDQPQHFGDGTRLSIL.